The next 5 T cell receptor beta chains were all read from a single sample in a study of blood T cell repertoires in COVID-19. The table came from immunoSEQ multiplex PCR; TCRdb's copy has only in-frame clones and leaves some out. This repertoire shows around 230,000 clones, about nine tenths found once; its top ten account for 11%. The material sequenced was peripheral blood. Receptors originate from a man in his fifties or sixties with COVID-19, enrolled during active disease.

The chain combines TRBV19 with TRBJ2-7; perhaps TRBD2 as D (6 bases). Germline CDR1 reads LNHDA; CDR2 reads SQIVND (reference sequence). V shed 6 bases and J shed 1 base, with 19 bases lying between them. This CDR3 is 16 amino acids long. The CDR3 loop reads CASSPGGTQGSYEQYF. DNA for the CDR3: TGTGCCAGTAGCCCTGGCGGGACTCAGGGTTCCTACGAGCAGTACTTC.

This clone showed up just once. V and J are TRBV27 and TRBJ2-6, with D maybe TRBD1 (5 bases). Germline-derived CDR1 and CDR2 are MNHEY and SMNVEV (reference sequence). This CDR3 is built from 19 residues. The V end lost 1 base, the J end lost 2 bases, and 18 bases lay between the germline ends. The CDR3 DNA sequence: TGTGCCAGCAGTTTATTCGCCGGTGGGGTAGGGGCTGGGGCCAACGTCCTGACTTTC. It is translated as CASSLFAGGVGAGANVLTF.

The V and J genes are TRBV28 and TRBJ2-7; TRBD1 might be the D (6 bases). The germline V gene encodes CDR1 MDHEN and CDR2 SYDVKM. Trimming shortened V by 9 bases and J by 0 bases, and 15 bases separated the two germline ends. The CDR3 length is 14 residues. The CDR3: CASARGRPSYEQYF. As DNA, the CDR3 is TGTGCCAGTGCCAGGGGAAGACCCTCCTACGAGCAGTACTTC. The entire variable domain, with the rest obtained from reference TRBV28 and TRBJ2-7, is as follows: DVKVTQSSRYLVKRTGEKVFLECVQDMDHENMFWYRQDPGLGLRLIYFSYDVKMKEKGDIPEGYSVSREKKERFSLILESASTNQTSMYLCASARGRPSYEQYFGPGTRLTVT.

On this clone itself: Within the sample, other DNA sequences also encode this same CDR3. V gene TRBV7-2 combines with J gene TRBJ1-5, with TRBD1 matching over 8 bases. Losses at the gene ends were 5 bases for V and 6 bases for J; bases not matched to a gene: 6. CDR1 is SGHTA, CDR2 FQGNSA, per germline. The CDR3 totals 14 residues. The CDR3 nucleotides read TGTGCCAGCAGCCTGGACAGGGTGGGTCAGCCCCAGCATTTT. It specifies CASSLDRVGQPQHF. The full variable domain, its missing parts supplied by reference TRBV7-2 and TRBJ1-5, is GAGVSQSPSNKVTEKGKDVELRCDPISGHTALYWYRQSLGQGLEFLIYFQGNSAPDKSGLPSDRFSAERTGGSVSTLTIQRTQQEDSAVYLCASSLDRVGQPQHFGDGTRLSIL.

CDR3 in amino acids: CASSQETEINEKLFF. CDR3 DNA sequence: TGTGCCAGCAGCCAAGAGACAGAAATTAATGAAAAACTGTTTTTT. This chain joins TRBV14 and TRBJ1-4, with TRBD1 as a possible D gene (5 bases). The CDR3 has 15 amino acids. Looked up from germline, CDR1 is SGHDN and CDR2 is FVKESK. The V end was cut by 0 bases, the J end by 4 bases, with 9 bases between.